These 12 T cell receptor beta chains were all obtained from the same sample, sequenced in a study of cytomegalovirus exposure and HLA in healthy donors. Use of 60 Vbeta and 13 Jbeta primers characterized the PCR. The repertoire was sequenced with immunoSEQ multiplex PCR; TCRdb's copy has only in-frame clones and lacks some. Of under 150,000 clones detected, about three quarters appear once; the ten largest clones hold approximately 2.9%. Sequencing was done on a sample of PBMCs. The source is a human donor in good health.

This chain links TRBV11-2 with TRBJ2-1; 8 nucleotides line up with TRBD2. Trimming removed 3 bases from V and 2 bases from J; junction bases left unmatched: 3. The CDR3 runs 15 residues. Germline CDR1 is SGHAT and CDR2 is FQNNGV. The CDR3 DNA sequence: TGTGCCAGCAGCTTTGATAGCGGGACCTACAATGAGCAGTTCTTC. It yields the protein CASSFDSGTYNEQFF.

The rearrangement links TRBV19 to TRBJ1-3; 7 bases agree with TRBD1. From germline, CDR1 is LNHDA and CDR2 SQIVND (reference sequence). J gave up 0 bases and V 5 bases, and 7 bases lay outside the gene matches. This CDR3 is 16 amino acids long. The CDR3 sequence is CASSPQGTASGNTIYF. In DNA, the CDR3 is TGTGCCAGTAGTCCCCAAGGGACAGCCTCTGGAAACACCATATATTTT.

The genes are TRBV6-6 and TRBJ2-7; 11 nucleotides line up with TRBD1. Germline CDR1 MNHNY, CDR2 SVGAGI (reference sequence). CDR3 length equals 13 residues. Trimming at V came to 6 bases and at J to 4 bases, leaving 2 bases not matched to a gene. The CDR3 bases are TGTGCCAGCAGCCGGGACAGGGGGTACGAGCAGTACTTC. It translates to CASSRDRGYEQYF.

Points on this clone: Relative to the germline gene, one junction end is altered; a read error may explain this. The chain couples TRBV30 to TRBJ1-1; no reliable D call. The CDR3 contains 12 residues. Germline-derived CDR1 and CDR2 are GTSNPN and SVGIG (reference sequence). CDR3 protein: CARSPKRTEAFF. The DNA for the CDR3 is TGTGCCCGGAGCCCAAAGCGGACTGAAGCTTTCTTT. The full variable domain, completed using reference TRBV30 and TRBJ1-1, is SQTIHQWPATLVQPVGSPLSLECTVEGTSNPNLYWYRQAAGRGLQLLFYSVGIGQISSEVPQNLSASRPQDRQFILSSKKLLLSDSGFYLCARSPKRTEAFFGQGTRLTVV.

The chain uses TRBV5-4 and TRBJ1-1, with TRBD1 identical over 8 bases. The germline V gene encodes CDR1 SGHNT and CDR2 YYREEE (reference sequence). The V gene end was trimmed by 0 bases and the J gene end by 2 bases; junction bases not matched to a gene: 3. The CDR3 is made up of 15 amino acids. CDR3 protein: CASSLDQGANTEAFF. The CDR3 DNA is TGTGCCAGCAGCTTGGACCAGGGGGCTAACACTGAAGCTTTCTTT.

V usage is TRBV28 and J usage is TRBJ1-5, with D unresolved. Between the trimmed V and J ends, which lost 2 bases and 4 bases, there was a span of 9 bases. Per the germline V gene, CDR1 is MDHEN and CDR2 is SYDVKM. The CDR3 loop spans 14 amino acids. For the CDR3, the DNA is TGTGCCAGCAGTTTAAATTTCGGGAATCAGCCCCAGCATTTT. This sequence encodes CASSLNFGNQPQHF.

The V and J genes are TRBV29-1 and TRBJ2-7; TRBD2 aligns across 8 bases. CDR1 SQVTM and CDR2 ANQGSEA come from the germline V gene. V trimming: 5 bases; J trimming: 1 base; junction bases outside the gene matches: 7. CDR3 length: 14 residues. CDR3 sequence (DNA): TGCAGCGTTCTGGAGGTAGCGGGGTCCTACGAGCAGTACTTC. Its translation: CSVLEVAGSYEQYF.

In its sample, this clone was seen once. One end of the junction varies from germline; a read error may be responsible. This chain links TRBV7-7 with TRBJ2-2; 14 bases align to TRBD2. Germline V gene lookup returns CDR1 SSHAT and CDR2 FNYEAQ (reference sequence). The CDR3 is 17 residues long. CDR3 DNA: TGTGCTAGCAGTTCTCACGGACTAGCGGGGGGCACCGGGGAGCTGTTTTTT. It translates to CASSSHGLAGGTGELFF.

With regard to this clone: One end of the junction fails to match germline, which may point to a read error. The J gene is TRBJ2-7, the V gene TRBV7-9; D is perhaps TRBD1 (5 bases). The CDR3 has 16 amino acids. Per germline, CDR1 SEHNR and CDR2 FQNEAQ (reference sequence). CDR3 nucleotides: TGTTCCAGCAGCTTAAAATCGACAGCTTTATCCTACGAGCAGTACTTC. Its translation: CSSSLKSTALSYEQYF.

This clone was detected a few times. The gene calls are TRBV10-3 and TRBJ1-5; TRBD1 might be the D (6 bases). The CDR3 sequence is 17 residues long. Germline values: CDR1 ENHRY, CDR2 SYGVKD. The V end was cut by 0 bases, the J end by 11 bases, with 23 bases between. This CDR3 is CAISESKPGTPEQAQHF. The CDR3 DNA reads as TGTGCCATCAGTGAGTCAAAACCCGGGACACCTGAACAGGCCCAGCATTTT.

J is TRBJ1-2 and V is TRBV28, with D possibly TRBD1 on 6 matching bases. The CDR3 totals 16 residues. Trimming shortened V by 0 bases and J by 8 bases, and 19 bases separated the two germline ends. Germline V lookup: CDR1 MDHEN, CDR2 SYDVKM. CDR3 loop: CASSLWLQGPSQGYTF. The CDR3 region has the DNA TGTGCCAGCAGTTTATGGCTACAGGGCCCCTCTCAGGGCTACACCTTC.

The rearrangement joins TRBV7-3 to TRBJ2-7, with 7 bases identical to TRBD2. Looked up from germline, CDR1 is SGHTA and CDR2 is FQGTGA. The junction had 4 bases not matched to a gene; V was cut back by 4 bases and J by 7 bases. CDR3 size: 12 residues. As DNA, the CDR3 is TGTGCCAGCAGCTCGCCCGGGGGGGAGCAGTACTTC. Translation: CASSSPGGEQYF.